One sample yielded the 20 T cell receptor beta chains listed below, sequenced in a study of primary melanoma T cells and metastatic recurrence (dated by TCRdb to the early 2020s). Library preparation employed the immunoSEQ multiplex PCR assay. TCRdb limited this immuneACCESS table to in-frame rearrangements with V and J called. A share of clones is missing; checked studies link under half to unresolved V genes, and the rest is unexplained. This sample comprises roughly 320 clones, approximately 84% of them detected only once. 7.5% to 10% of the sample is in the top ten clones. Sequencing was done on a sample of melanoma tumor tissue. The source of these receptors is a human donor with melanoma.

This chain connects TRBV10-3 to TRBJ1-1; possible D gene TRBD1, 6 bases. Germline V gene sequence: CDR1 ENHRY, CDR2 SYGVKD. The ends were cut back, 7 bases at V and 4 bases at J, with 13 bases in the middle. The CDR3 covers 13 residues. Written as DNA, the CDR3 is TGTGCCATCAAGGGGGAGGGAAGCACTGAAGCTTTCTTT. It is translated as CAIKGEGSTEAFF.

Remarks on this clone: The junction differs from germline at one of its ends, possibly a read error. This chain links TRBV19 with TRBJ2-3; D is possibly TRBD2 (6 bases). Germline CDR1 and CDR2: LNHDA and SQIVND (reference sequence). CDR3 length: 15 amino acids. Here the CDR3 reads CASTFGEAGTNTQYF. The CDR3 DNA follows: TGTGCCAGTACCTTCGGTGAAGCGGGCACAAATACGCAGTATTTT.

The rearrangement uses TRBV5-1 and TRBJ1-1; D is ambiguous. CDR1 SGHRS and CDR2 YFSETQ come from the germline V gene. Between the trimmed V and J ends, which lost 6 bases and 0 bases, there was a span of 12 bases. CDR3 length equals 14 residues. CDR3: CASNEPFLNTEAFF. In DNA form, the CDR3 reads TGCGCCAGCAATGAACCCTTCTTGAACACTGAAGCTTTCTTT.

This sequence joins TRBV19 and TRBJ1-1; perhaps TRBD1 as D (6 bases). The V end lost 10 bases, the J end lost 2 bases, and 14 bases lay between the germline ends. Germline-derived CDR1 and CDR2 are LNHDA and SQIVND (reference sequence). This CDR3 is 13 amino acids long. The CDR3 region is CATTGGFNTEAFF. CDR3 in DNA: TGTGCCACCACGGGGGGCTTCAACACTGAAGCTTTCTTT.

The chain is built from TRBV11-3 and TRBJ2-7; D possibly uses TRBD1 or TRBD2 (5 bases each). The CDR3 length is 14 residues. Trimming pared 3 bases from V and 0 bases from J, leaving 9 bases between. Germline CDR1 and CDR2: SGHNT and YENEEA. In DNA form, the CDR3 reads TGTGCCAGCAGCTTGCTTGGGGGCTCCTACGAGCAGTACTTC. Translation: CASSLLGGSYEQYF.

A remark on this clone: This sample also contains other DNA sequences that code for the same CDR3. The chain joins TRBV14 to TRBJ2-7, with D unresolved. The V end was cut by 3 bases, the J end by 1 base, with 10 bases between. The CDR3 contains 14 residues. Per germline, CDR1 SGHDN and CDR2 FVKESK. In DNA form, the CDR3 reads TGTGCCAGCAGCCAGAATCAAAATTCCTACGAGCAGTACTTC. Amino acids: CASSQNQNSYEQYF.

The chain links TRBV14 to TRBJ1-4; a possible D gene is TRBD1 (6 bases). V gave up 4 bases and J gave up 4 bases, with 13 bases separating them. CDR3 size: 15 residues. The germline V gene encodes CDR1 SGHDN and CDR2 FVKESK. CDR3 in DNA: TGTGCCAGCAGCCCGGGGGGCAGCCTTAATGAAAAACTGTTTTTT. Translation gives CASSPGGSLNEKLFF.

This rearrangement joins TRBV6-8 to TRBJ2-1, with D possibly being TRBD1 (5 bases). The CDR3 runs 15 residues. V lost 2 bases and J lost 0, with 8 bases in between. CDR1 and CDR2 (germline): MNHGY, SAAAGT. The CDR3 is CASSYPGPSYNEQFF. The CDR3 DNA sequence: TGTGCCAGCAGTTACCCAGGGCCCTCCTACAATGAGCAGTTCTTC.

The chain recombines TRBV29-1 with TRBJ1-1; tentatively, D is TRBD1 (6 bases). The CDR3 runs to 13 residues. Trimming left V 5 bases short and J 0 bases short, with 10 bases between. CDR1 SQVTM and CDR2 ANQGSEA come from the germline V gene. CDR3 residues: CSVTGHLNTEAFF. The CDR3 DNA sequence: TGCAGCGTTACGGGACACCTGAACACTGAAGCTTTCTTT.

As concerns this clone: At one of its ends the junction is not consistent with the germline gene, which may arise from a read error. This chain uses TRBV6-8 with TRBJ1-1; TRBD1 is a possible D gene (6 bases). CDR1 is MNHGY and CDR2 is SAAAGT in the germline V gene. The CDR3 consists of 14 residues. This CDR3 is CAISLQGEETEAFF. Here the CDR3 DNA reads TGTGCCATCAGTCTACAGGGTGAGGAAACTGAAGCTTTCTTT.

The gene calls are TRBV29-1 and TRBJ1-2; D perhaps matches TRBD1 (5 bases). With 4 bases removed from V and 9 bases from J, the gap between germline ends came to 18 bases. CDR1 SQVTM and CDR2 ANQGSEA come from the germline V gene. There are 13 residues in the CDR3. The CDR3, as DNA: TGCAGCGTTGCCGATTCCGGGGCCGCGAGCTACACCTTC. This sequence encodes CSVADSGAASYTF.

This chain joins TRBV6-8 and TRBJ2-5, with 8 bases that match TRBD2. Losses at the gene ends were 2 bases for V and 2 bases for J; bases not matched to a gene: 7. The CDR3 spans 16 residues. The germline V gene has CDR1 MNHGY and CDR2 SAAAGT. CDR3 nucleotide sequence: TGTGCCAGCAGTTACCTCCCCGGGAGGGGGCAAGAGACCCAGTACTTC. Its translation: CASSYLPGRGQETQYF.

The chain couples TRBV6-8 to TRBJ1-1, with a tentative D call TRBD1 (6 bases). V lost 7 bases and J lost 2, with 11 bases in between. Germline lookup yields CDR1 MNHGY and CDR2 SAAAGT. The CDR3 has 13 residues. CDR3 sequence (DNA): TGTGCCAGCAACACAGGGTACAACACTGAAGCTTTCTTT. This codes for CASNTGYNTEAFF.

V is TRBV11-3 and J is TRBJ2-7; 8 bases align to TRBD2. The CDR3 totals 15 residues. Germline V gene lookup returns CDR1 SGHNT and CDR2 YENEEA. V trimming: 5 bases; J trimming: 2 bases; junction bases outside the gene matches: 8. In DNA, the CDR3 is TGTGCCAGCAGCCCCGTTTTGCGGGGGGCCTACGAGCAGTACTTC. It encodes CASSPVLRGAYEQYF.

The rearrangement links TRBV23-1 to TRBJ2-5; possibly TRBD2 for D (7 bases). TRBV23-1 is noted as an ORF with a role that remains uncertain. The length of the CDR3 is 18 residues. The V and J ends lost 6 bases and 2 bases respectively, with 25 bases between them. Written as DNA, the CDR3 is TGCGCCAGCAGCTTGGTAGGGTTCGCGAGGGGGGGTCAAGAGACCCAGTACTTC. It yields the protein CASSLVGFARGGQETQYF.

The chain couples TRBV6-8 to TRBJ2-7; D assignment may be TRBD1 or TRBD2 (5 bases each). CDR3 length equals 14 residues. Trimming removed 1 base at V and 5 bases at J, with 12 bases between. Germline V gene lookup returns CDR1 MNHGY and CDR2 SAAAGT. The CDR3 loop reads CASSYWTMGDEQYF. CDR3 DNA sequence: TGTGCCAGCAGTTACTGGACAATGGGAGACGAGCAGTACTTC.

This clone was seen once. The CDR3 sequence: CASGQVLQETQYF. CDR3 bases: TGTGCCAGTGGACAGGTACTACAAGAGACCCAGTACTTC. The rearrangement uses TRBV19 and TRBJ2-5; 7 nucleotides align to TRBD1. The ends lost 8 bases at V and 2 bases at J; junction bases unmatched: 5. CDR1 and CDR2 (germline): LNHDA, SQIVND (reference sequence). The CDR3 length is 13 residues.

The chain combines TRBV28 with TRBJ1-5; D remains unclear. The CDR3 runs 13 residues. CDR1 and CDR2 from the germline V gene are MDHEN and SYDVKM. Trimming removed 6 bases from V and 1 base from J, with 7 bases in between. CDR3 amino acids: CASSGRSNQPQHF. The CDR3 DNA is TGTGCCAGCAGCGGGAGGAGCAATCAGCCCCAGCATTTT.

This sequence joins TRBV19 and TRBJ1-5; 9 positions match TRBD1. The germline gives CDR1 LNHDA, CDR2 SQIVND (reference sequence). V trimming: 6 bases; J trimming: 1 base; junction bases outside the gene matches: 7. This CDR3 comprises 16 residues. The CDR3 region has the DNA TGTGCCAGTAGGGGGACAGGGTGGCGGAGCAATCAGCCCCAGCATTTT. Protein product: CASRGTGWRSNQPQHF.

The chain recombines TRBV19 with TRBJ1-1; TRBD1 matches at 7 bases. Germline CDR1 LNHDA, CDR2 SQIVND (reference sequence). V trimming: 6 bases; J trimming: 0 bases; junction bases outside the gene matches: 10. This CDR3 region has 16 residues. The CDR3: CASRRDRASLNTEAFF. In DNA form, the CDR3 reads TGTGCCAGTAGACGGGACAGAGCGAGTCTGAACACTGAAGCTTTCTTT.